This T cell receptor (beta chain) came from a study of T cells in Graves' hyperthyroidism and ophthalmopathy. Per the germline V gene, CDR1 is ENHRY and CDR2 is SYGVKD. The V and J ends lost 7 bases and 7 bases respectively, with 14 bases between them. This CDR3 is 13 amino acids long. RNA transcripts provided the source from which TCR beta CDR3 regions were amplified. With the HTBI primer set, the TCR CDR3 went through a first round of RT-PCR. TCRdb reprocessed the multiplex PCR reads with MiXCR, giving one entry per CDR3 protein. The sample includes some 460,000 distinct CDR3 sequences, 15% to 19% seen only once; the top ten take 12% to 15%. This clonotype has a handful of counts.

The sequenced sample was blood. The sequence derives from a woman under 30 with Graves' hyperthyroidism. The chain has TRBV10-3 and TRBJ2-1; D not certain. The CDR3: CAITVGLRNEQFF. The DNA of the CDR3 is TGTGCCATCACCGTGGGCTTGAGGAATGAGCAGTTCTTC.